The clone carrying this T cell receptor beta chain has at least ten counts. Its antigen is unknown. TCRdb re-analysed the 5' RACE reads in MiXCR, keeping a single row per CDR3 protein. The sample lists around 440,000 distinct CDR3 sequences; approximately 17% were seen once. These data originate in a study of CD8 T cells in ankylosing spondylitis. The germline gives CDR1 MNHEY, CDR2 SVGAGI. The junction had 7 bases not matched to a gene; V was cut back by 6 bases and J by 9 bases. The CDR3 is 15 amino acids. Study-level points and caveats: In ankylosing spondylitis blood, a motif of several highly homologous TCR beta variants appeared characteristic.

The rearrangement joins TRBV6-5 to TRBJ2-1; 14 bases fit TRBD2. The material sequenced was blood, either unsorted or a sorted T cell fraction (not recorded which). The receptor comes from a male donor with ankylosing spondylitis. The CDR3 spells CASRRLAGGPGEQFF. The CDR3 DNA is TGTGCCAGCAGAAGACTAGCGGGGGGGCCAGGTGAGCAGTTCTTC.